A selection of T cell receptor beta chains follows, all from one sample in a study of T-cell memory formation after mild COVID-19. TCRdb called the 5' RACE reads again in MiXCR, with one record for every CDR3 protein. The repertoire has approximately 390,000 distinct CDR3 sequences, more than 15% of them found once; the top ten carry 20% to 25%. What was sequenced was PBMCs or a T cell subset sorted from them (not recorded which). These receptor sequences come from a man aged 18 to 35 who had mild COVID-19 (a few samples of this study predate the infection). Cell type and time point are not known. CDR3s include the opening cysteine and the closing phenylalanine or tryptophan. Fields, in order: D gene, J gene, V gene, clone size, CDR3 DNA, CDR3 protein. D genes are given only for firm matches. Some rows have no size entry. The others give once, few or many, or a class for an expanded clone.

NA	TRBJ1-1	TRBV6-1	few	TGTGCCAGCAGTGTAGCCGCTATGAACACTGAAGCTTTCTTT	CASSVAAMNTEAFF
NA	TRBJ2-3	TRBV24-1	many	TGTGCCACCAGTGATCTGTCAGATACGCAGTATTTT	CATSDLSDTQYF
NA	TRBJ1-1	TRBV18	few	TGTGCCAGCTCTCCAGACAGGACCACTGAAGCTTTCTTT	CASSPDRTTEAFF
TRBD1	TRBJ1-5	TRBV7-2	NA	TGTGCCAGCAGCTTCCGGCGACAGGGTGACCAGCCCCAGCATTTT	CASSFRRQGDQPQHF
NA	TRBJ2-7	TRBV7-3	NA	TGTGCCAGCAGTCAACTCCGGCGAGCTAGTATCTACGAGCAGTACTTC	CASSQLRRASIYEQYF
TRBD1	TRBJ2-7	TRBV4-3	few	TGCGCCAGCAGCCCCTCCTGGGACAGTAGGTCCTACGAGCAGTACTTC	CASSPSWDSRSYEQYF
TRBD2	TRBJ2-2	TRBV7-2	few	TGTGCCAGCAGCATCCCTAGCGGGGGGGTCGGGGAGCTGTTTTTT	CASSIPSGGVGELFF
NA	TRBJ2-5	TRBV7-9	few	TGTGCCAGCAGCCGCGGGGACGGGCAAGAGACCCAGTACTTC	CASSRGDGQETQYF
NA	TRBJ2-3	TRBV27	few	TGTGCCAGCAGTTTGTTGGGGGGGCGTACAGATACGCAGTATTTT	CASSLLGGRTDTQYF
NA	TRBJ2-5	TRBV7-9	few	TGTGCCAGCAGCTGGATTGGGGAGACCCAGTACTTC	CASSWIGETQYF
NA	TRBJ2-3	TRBV10-3	few	TGTGCCATCAGTGAGTCGAGAATCTACACAGATACGCAGTATTTT	CAISESRIYTDTQYF
TRBD1	TRBJ2-7	TRBV5-1	few	TGCGCCAGCAGCTTGGGCGGGGACAGGATCTACGAGCAGTACTTC	CASSLGGDRIYEQYF
NA	TRBJ1-5	TRBV4-3	few	TGCGCCAGCAGCCCATGGTTGGGTCGAGATCAGCCCCAGCATTTT	CASSPWLGRDQPQHF
NA	TRBJ2-5	TRBV12-3/TRBV12-4	few	TGTGCCAGCAGTCCCACTTTTAAACAAGAGACCCAGTACTTC	CASSPTFKQETQYF
NA	TRBJ2-3	TRBV18	NA	TGTGCCAGCGCAGCCGGCGCCCGTGGCACAGATACGCAGTATTTT	CASAAGARGTDTQYF
NA	TRBJ1-4	TRBV7-3	many	TGTGCCAGCAGCGGTAACAGCGCAACTAATGAAAAACTGTTTTTT	CASSGNSATNEKLFF
TRBD1	TRBJ1-1	TRBV5-4	NA	TGTGCCAGCCGCCTTGGACAGGGGGGCACTGAAGCTTTCTTT	CASRLGQGGTEAFF
NA	TRBJ2-2	TRBV7-3	NA	TGTGCCAGCAGCTTAGCCCTGGCCCGAAGCTCAGACACCGGGGAGCTGTTTTTT	CASSLALARSSDTGELFF
TRBD2	TRBJ2-3	TRBV12-3/TRBV12-4	NA	TGTGCCAGCAGTTTACAGGGAGGGGCAGATACGCAGTATTTT	CASSLQGGADTQYF
NA	TRBJ1-2	TRBV19	few	TGTGCCAGTAAGATTACGGACAGCCCTTCTCACCCTATGGGCTACACCTTC	CASKITDSPSHPMGYTF
NA	TRBJ1-2	TRBV27	NA	TGTGCCAGCAGTTTACGACCCGGCTGGGGGGGTATATACTATGGCTACACCTTC	CASSLRPGWGGIYYGYTF
NA	TRBJ1-2	TRBV29-1	NA	TGCAGCGTTGTTCTGCCCACCCACTATGGCTACACCTTC	CSVVLPTHYGYTF
NA	TRBJ1-2	TRBV11-2	NA	TGTGCCAGCAGCTTAGCCTCAGCGCACTATGGCTACACCTTC	CASSLASAHYGYTF
NA	TRBJ2-3	TRBV4-2	few	TGTGCCAGCAGCCAAGGAGACGGACTACCCGGCACAGATACGCAGTATTTT	CASSQGDGLPGTDTQYF
NA	TRBJ1-1	TRBV21-1	many	TGTGCCAGCAGCAAAGGGGGCACTGAAGCTTTCTTT	CASSKGGTEAFF
NA	TRBJ1-2	TRBV9	few	TGTGCCAGCAGCAACCGGGACATCTATGGCTACACCTTC	CASSNRDIYGYTF
TRBD1	TRBJ2-5	TRBV12-3/TRBV12-4	few	TGTGCCAGCCAGGGACAGGGTCGGGAGACCCAGTACTTC	CASQGQGRETQYF
TRBD2	TRBJ2-1	TRBV9	few	TGTGCCAGCAGCGTAGACGGGGGGGCGAATGAGCAGTTCTTC	CASSVDGGANEQFF
TRBD1	TRBJ1-1	TRBV7-2	many	TGTGCCAGCAGCTTAGCGAGGGGGACAGGTAACACTGAAGCTTTCTTT	CASSLARGTGNTEAFF
TRBD2	TRBJ2-1	TRBV28	few	TGTGCCAGCAGTGACCCTTTCGCGGGGGGCCCCTACAATGAGCAGTTCTTC	CASSDPFAGGPYNEQFF
NA	TRBJ1-2	TRBV15	many	TGTGCCACCAGCAGAGATTCCGGGGGCTACACCTTC	CATSRDSGGYTF
NA	TRBJ2-5	TRBV5-6	NA	TGTGCCAGCAGACGGGGCCCGGTGCAAGAGACCCAGTACTTC	CASRRGPVQETQYF